A single sample gave rise to the 21 T cell receptor beta chains below, sequenced in a study of T cells after yellow fever vaccination. TCRdb reanalysed the 5' RACE reads using MiXCR and keeps one entry per CDR3 protein. Among about 22,000 distinct CDR3 sequences listed, around 5% were seen once. Sequences were derived from PBMCs, either bulk or a sorted T-cell subset (CD4+, CD8+, memory, or dextramer-sorted; not recorded which), sampled more than 40 days after the first yellow fever vaccination. The receptor set was obtained from a man aged 18-30 years who received the YFV17D yellow fever vaccine.

This clonotype has a count of ten or more. The V and J genes are TRBV5-1 and TRBJ1-1, with 8 bases matching TRBD1. The V gene end was trimmed by 7 bases and the J gene end by 6 bases; junction bases not matched to a gene: 8. The V gene's germline CDR1 is SGHRS and CDR2 YFSETQ. This CDR3 is built from 13 residues. The CDR3 DNA sequence: TGCGCCAGCGTCCGGGACAGGAGCTCTGAAGCTTTCTTT. This sequence encodes CASVRDRSSEAFF.

This clonotype has ten or more counts. The rearrangement links TRBV24-1 to TRBJ2-1; 8 bases agree with TRBD2. The CDR3 is 13 amino acids. V was clipped by 1 base and J by 8 bases; unmatched bases: 0. Germline CDR1 is KGHDR and CDR2 is SFDVKD. CDR3 loop: CATSDFGGDEQFF. The CDR3 DNA follows: TGTGCCACCAGTGATTTCGGGGGGGATGAGCAGTTCTTC.

This clonotype was detected many times. V usage is TRBV7-2 and J usage is TRBJ2-1, with D perhaps matching TRBD1 or TRBD2 (5 bases each). Deletions cut 5 bases from V and 9 bases from J, with 14 bases between. This CDR3 has 13 residues. CDR1 is SGHTA and CDR2 is FQGNSA in the germline V gene. CDR3 coding DNA: TGTGCCAGCAGCCAAAGTAGGGACGGTGAGCAGTTCTTC. Its protein product is CASSQSRDGEQFF.

This clonotype was counted at least ten times. The chain carries TRBV6-5 and TRBJ1-2; D might be TRBD1 (5 bases). V lost 7 bases and J lost 2, with 26 bases in between. This CDR3 is built from 18 residues. Germline V gene data show CDR1 as MNHEY and CDR2 as SVGAGI. DNA for the CDR3: TGTGCCAGCATACCCCCCTCCCCCAGGGCAGGGTGGAACTATGGCTACACCTTC. Its translation: CASIPPSPRAGWNYGYTF.

This clonotype was detected many times. The V call is TRBV3-1, the J call TRBJ2-5, with no clear D. The CDR3 runs to 14 residues. The germline V gene encodes CDR1 LGHDT and CDR2 YNNKEL (reference sequence). Trimming took 1 base from V and 0 from J, leaving 6 bases between them. DNA of the CDR3: TGTGCCAGCAGCCAAGGGCCGTACCAAGAGACCCAGTACTTC. Its translation: CASSQGPYQETQYF.

This clonotype was recorded many times. The chain recombines TRBV20-1 with TRBJ1-6; TRBD1 might be the D (5 bases). V lost 0 bases and J 6 bases, leaving 12 bases between the germline ends. This CDR3 comprises 15 residues. CDR1 DFQATT and CDR2 SNEGSKA come from the germline V gene (reference sequence). The CDR3 DNA reads as TGCAGTGCTAGAGATGGCGGACAAATTAATTCACCCCTCCACTTT. Translated: CSARDGGQINSPLHF.

This clonotype was recorded at least ten times. V and J are TRBV7-9 and TRBJ2-7, with D possibly called TRBD1 or TRBD2 (5 bases each). Germline CDR1 SEHNR, CDR2 FQNEAQ (reference sequence). Trimming left V 4 bases short and J 3 bases short, with 22 bases between. The CDR3 spans 17 residues. CDR3 region: CASSSTGTLGLNYEQYV. The CDR3 DNA reads TGTGCCAGCAGCTCCACCGGGACCCTGGGGCTGAACTACGAGCAGTACGTC.

This clonotype was counted ten times or more. V usage is TRBV5-5 and J usage is TRBJ1-2, with 8 bases fitting TRBD1. The CDR3 runs 14 residues. The V gene's germline CDR1 is SGHKS and CDR2 YYEKEE (reference sequence). The junction had 5 bases not matched to a gene; V was cut back by 5 bases and J by 2 bases. The CDR3 coding sequence is TGTGCCAGCAGTCGGGACAGGCCCAACTATGGCTACACCTTC. It is translated as CASSRDRPNYGYTF.

This clonotype showed up many times. V is TRBV7-2 and J is TRBJ1-6, with D uncertain. Deletions cut 1 base from V and 3 bases from J, with 1 base between. The CDR3 is 13 residues long. Germline V lookup: CDR1 SGHTA, CDR2 FQGNSA. CDR3 loop: CASSLDYNSPLHF. CDR3 nucleotide sequence: TGTGCCAGCAGCTTAGACTATAATTCACCCCTCCACTTT.

This clonotype occurred many times. This chain links TRBV20-1 with TRBJ1-2; perhaps TRBD1 as D (5 bases). CDR3 size: 14 residues. From germline, CDR1 is DFQATT and CDR2 SNEGSKA (reference sequence). V lost 3 bases and J 10 bases, leaving 21 bases between the germline ends. The CDR3 reads CSASMVSGSWDYTF. The DNA of the CDR3 is TGCAGTGCTAGCATGGTTTCAGGGTCATGGGACTACACCTTC.

This clonotype was found many times. The V gene is TRBV5-5, the J gene TRBJ1-2, with a possible D match to TRBD1 (6 bases). This CDR3 spans 12 amino acids. From germline, CDR1 is SGHKS and CDR2 YYEKEE (reference sequence). The V end was cut by 4 bases, the J end by 3 bases, with 7 bases between. The CDR3: CASSRTDYGYTF. In nucleotides, the CDR3 is TGTGCCAGCAGCAGGACAGACTATGGCTACACCTTC.

This clonotype rates as medium-sized (0.01 to 0.1%). This chain connects TRBV7-8 to TRBJ2-5; D is possibly TRBD2 (5 bases). Trimming removed 5 bases at V and 5 bases at J, with 12 bases between. This CDR3 spans 13 amino acids. Looked up from germline, CDR1 is SGHVS and CDR2 is FQNEAQ. CDR3 nucleotides: TGTGCCAGCAGCCCAACTAGTGGTGAGACCCAGTACTTC. It specifies CASSPTSGETQYF.

This clonotype was picked up many times. The J gene is TRBJ1-2, the V gene TRBV5-1; D is uncertain. In germline, CDR1 is SGHRS, CDR2 YFSETQ. Between the trimmed V and J ends, which lost 0 bases and 4 bases, there was a span of 13 bases. This CDR3 has 15 amino acids. DNA for the CDR3: TGCGCCAGCAGCTTGGATGGGGTGGGTAGCTATGGCTACACCTTC. Translation gives CASSLDGVGSYGYTF. The whole variable domain, remainder taken from reference TRBV5-1 and TRBJ1-2, is KAGVTQTPRYLIKTRGQQVTLSCSPISGHRSVSWYQQTPGQGLQFLFEYFSETQRNKGNFPGRFSGRQFSNSRSEMNVSTLELGDSALYLCASSLDGVGSYGYTFGSGTRLTVV.

This clonotype was observed at least ten times. J is TRBJ2-1 and V is TRBV6-1, with D unclear. Trimming pared 2 bases from V and 1 base from J, leaving 6 bases between. The CDR3 extends over 14 amino acids. Germline V gene data show CDR1 as MNHNS and CDR2 as SASEGT. Here the CDR3 reads CASSEKTSYNEQFF. CDR3 DNA sequence: TGTGCCAGCAGTGAAAAGACGTCCTACAATGAGCAGTTCTTC.

The sample holds many counts of this clonotype. This chain links TRBV15 with TRBJ2-7; unclear D gene. V was shortened by 0 bases and J by 2 bases, with 11 bases between the two germline ends. The CDR3 consists of 15 residues. Germline CDR1 LNHNV, CDR2 YYDKDF (reference sequence). CDR3 amino acids: CATSRDVAAAYEQYV. As DNA, the CDR3 is TGTGCCACCAGCAGAGATGTGGCAGCCGCCTACGAGCAGTACGTC.

This clonotype was recorded at least ten times. The rearrangement uses TRBV5-5 and TRBJ1-6; 8 bases match TRBD1. Germline loops: CDR1 SGHKS, CDR2 YYEKEE (reference sequence). The CDR3 runs to 17 residues. V lost 2 bases to trimming and J lost 2 bases; unmatched junction nucleotides: 6. The CDR3 region is CASSFPTGGTYNSPLHF. The CDR3 nucleotides read TGTGCCAGCAGCTTCCCCACAGGGGGAACCTATAATTCACCCCTCCACTTT. The full variable domain, with the rest looked up from reference TRBV5-5 and TRBJ1-6, is DAGVTQSPTHLIKTRGQQVTLRCSPISGHKSVSWYQQVLGQGPQFIFQYYEKEERGRGNFPDRFSARQFPNYSSELNVNALLLGDSALYLCASSFPTGGTYNSPLHFGNGTRLTVT.

This clonotype was seen repeatedly, ten times or more. This chain uses TRBV20-1 with TRBJ1-1; tentatively, D is TRBD1 (5 bases). The V and J ends lost 3 bases and 1 base respectively, with 12 bases between them. Per the germline V gene, CDR1 is DFQATT and CDR2 is SNEGSKA (reference sequence). The CDR3 is made up of 14 amino acids. The CDR3 reads CSARIGTRNTEAFF. The CDR3 DNA is TGCAGTGCTAGGATCGGGACTAGGAACACTGAAGCTTTCTTT.

This clonotype was recorded at least ten times. This chain connects TRBV7-2 to TRBJ2-5; D is uncertain. Germline lookup yields CDR1 SGHTA and CDR2 FQGNSA. The germline V and J ends were trimmed by 5 bases and 2 bases, with 12 bases remaining between them. The CDR3 has 14 residues. The CDR3 DNA is TGTGCCAGCAGCAGGCGGAGCCCTCAAGAGACCCAGTACTTC. This sequence encodes CASSRRSPQETQYF.

By share, this clonotype ranks as medium-sized. This chain connects TRBV20-1 to TRBJ2-3; 9 bases map to TRBD1. This CDR3 is built from 13 residues. Trimming cost V 1 base and J 4 bases; bases outside gene matches: 0. The germline CDR1 and CDR2 sequences are DFQATT and SNEGSKA (reference sequence). The CDR3 loop is CSARGDRADTQYF. The CDR3 nucleotides are TGCAGTGCTAGAGGGGACAGGGCAGATACGCAGTATTTT.

This clonotype appeared many times. V and J are TRBV7-2 and TRBJ1-5, with a weak D call TRBD1 (6 bases). The length of the CDR3 is 13 residues. Germline loops: CDR1 SGHTA, CDR2 FQGNSA. The V end was cut by 2 bases, the J end by 7 bases, with 9 bases between. CDR3 coding DNA: TGTGCCAGCAGCTTAACAAGGGGGCAGCCCCAGCATTTT. Translated, it gives CASSLTRGQPQHF.

This clonotype was recorded at least ten times. This sequence joins TRBV7-2 and TRBJ1-1, with 7 positions matching TRBD1. The germline V gene encodes CDR1 SGHTA and CDR2 FQGNSA. The J segment lost 4 bases and the V segment lost 10 bases, leaving 3 bases of the junction unmatched. This CDR3 comprises 11 residues. As DNA, the CDR3 is TGTGCCACCGCAGGGGGCACTGAAGCTTTCTTT. This sequence encodes CATAGGTEAFF.